The 12 T cell receptor beta chains below come from one sample, sequenced in a study of cytomegalovirus exposure and HLA in healthy donors. Repertoires were generated with immunoSEQ multiplex PCR, while TCRdb's copy carries only in-frame clones and drops some. The sample includes 100,000 to 150,000 clones, 75% to 90% of them seen just once. Sequencing input: PBMCs. Source of these receptors: a woman aged 18-30 years in good health and CMV-seronegative.

The J gene is TRBJ1-5, the V gene TRBV6-6, with D perhaps matching TRBD1 (5 bases). CDR1 and CDR2 from the germline V gene are MNHNY and SVGAGI (reference sequence). Trimming removed 6 bases at V and 5 bases at J, with 14 bases between. The CDR3 is 14 residues long. CDR3 coding DNA: TGTGCCAGCAGGCAAGGACGGGGGTATCAGCCCCAGCATTTT. As protein: CASRQGRGYQPQHF.

In its sample, this clone was seen once. The gene calls are TRBV7-9 and TRBJ2-2, with D tentatively TRBD2 (5 bases). This CDR3 has 15 residues. Germline CDR1 reads SEHNR; CDR2 reads FQNEAQ (reference sequence). V shed 2 bases and J shed 1 base, with 8 bases lying between them. CDR3 DNA: TGTGCCAGCAGCTTAAGTGCGGGGAACACCGGGGAGCTGTTTTTT. Amino acid sequence: CASSLSAGNTGELFF.

The chain has TRBV11-2 and TRBJ2-2; 8 bases are shared with TRBD1. Germline-derived CDR1 and CDR2 are SGHAT and FQNNGV. V gave up 1 base and J gave up 2 bases; unmatched junction bases: 3. The CDR3 has 16 residues. CDR3 DNA sequence: TGTGCCAGCAGCTTAGTCGGGACAGGAAACACCGGGGAGCTGTTTTTT. Translated: CASSLVGTGNTGELFF.

This clone was recorded once. This rearrangement joins TRBV7-2 to TRBJ2-2, with 9 bases matching TRBD1. CDR1 is SGHTA and CDR2 is FQGNSA in the germline V gene. CDR3 length: 15 amino acids. Unmatched junction bases numbered 10, after V lost 5 bases and J lost 9 bases. The CDR3 nucleotides are TGTGCCAGCAGCCCGAGGACAGGGGCGTCGTGGGAGCTGTTTTTT. It encodes CASSPRTGASWELFF.

The rearrangement uses TRBV7-8 and TRBJ1-5, with TRBD1 as a possible D gene (5 bases). CDR3 length: 14 amino acids. Germline CDR1 reads SGHVS; CDR2 reads FQNEAQ. Trimming removed 6 bases at V and 6 bases at J, with 15 bases between. The CDR3 coding sequence is TGTGCCAGCAGGCCCGCAGGGTTCGCTCAGCCCCAGCATTTT. It is translated as CASRPAGFAQPQHF.

The rearrangement joins TRBV6-5 to TRBJ2-7; D gene uncertain. The germline gives CDR1 MNHEY, CDR2 SVGAGI. The CDR3 has 12 residues. Trimming took off 5 bases at V and 9 bases at J, with 14 bases between the two ends. Written as DNA, the CDR3 is TGTGCCAGCAGTGAATTAAGCCGAGGGCAGTACTTC. Its protein product is CASSELSRGQYF.

This sequence joins TRBV6-1 and TRBJ2-1, with TRBD1 matching 11 bases. The junction had 11 bases not matched to a gene; V was cut back by 3 bases and J by 7 bases. Germline V lookup: CDR1 MNHNS, CDR2 SASEGT. The CDR3 has 17 amino acids. CDR3 DNA sequence: TGTGCCAGCAGTGATCATCCACCGGGGACAGGGGGAAATGAGCAGTTCTTC. This translates into CASSDHPPGTGGNEQFF.

This chain joins TRBV4-2 and TRBJ1-4; D possibly corresponds to TRBD1 (5 bases). V was cut by 6 bases and J by 4 bases, with 12 bases left in between. Per germline, CDR1 LGHNA and CDR2 YNFKEQ. The CDR3 runs 14 residues. CDR3 DNA: TGTGCCAGCAGTCGACAGATATTTAATGAAAAACTGTTTTTT. This encodes CASSRQIFNEKLFF.

The chain links TRBV27 to TRBJ2-7; 7 nucleotides agree with TRBD2. J lost 0 bases, V lost 2 bases, and 7 bases had no gene match. The CDR3 totals 16 residues. Germline V gene data show CDR1 as MNHEY and CDR2 as SMNVEV (reference sequence). The CDR3 here is CASSLRSAGSSYEQYF. Written as DNA, the CDR3 is TGTGCCAGCAGTTTACGTTCAGCGGGGAGCTCCTACGAGCAGTACTTC.

This chain joins TRBV5-4 and TRBJ2-1; 9 positions agree with TRBD2. In germline, CDR1 is SGHNT, CDR2 YYREEE (reference sequence). The CDR3 sequence is 15 residues long. V was pared by 4 bases and J by 0 bases, with 2 bases of the junction left unmatched. As DNA, the CDR3 is TGTGCCAGCAGCCAAGCGGGGGGCTCCTACAATGAGCAGTTCTTC. Encoded protein: CASSQAGGSYNEQFF.

CDR3 nucleotides: TGTGCCATCAGTGAGTCTCAGTCCGGGGGTTTGGGCAATCAGCCCCAGCATTTT. This codes for CAISESQSGGLGNQPQHF. The genes are TRBV10-3 and TRBJ1-5, with D possibly TRBD1 on 5 matching bases. CDR1 ENHRY and CDR2 SYGVKD come from the germline V gene. V was trimmed by 0 bases and J by 2 bases, leaving 17 bases between them. This CDR3 has 18 residues.

The DNA of the CDR3 is TGCGCCAGCAGCTTGGGGTATACAGGGGATGAAAAACTGTTTTTT. Protein: CASSLGYTGDEKLFF. V gene TRBV5-1 combines with J gene TRBJ1-4, with 7 bases fitting TRBD1. CDR1 and CDR2 (germline): SGHRS, YFSETQ. The CDR3 is 15 amino acids. J was trimmed by 6 bases and V by 0 bases; bases with no gene match: 5.